This TCR beta chain was recovered during a study of blood T cell repertoires in COVID-19. CDR1 is SGHRS and CDR2 is YFSETQ in the germline V gene. V gave up 5 bases and J gave up 10 bases; unmatched junction bases: 5. CDR3 length: 12 amino acids. The data were produced by immunoSEQ multiplex PCR, yet TCRdb's version contains in-frame clones alone and is incomplete. The data contain some 200,000 clones, 88% of them singletons. This TCR was sampled from a man aged 18 to 30 with active or convalescent COVID-19. V gene TRBV5-1 combines with J gene TRBJ2-1, with 8 nucleotides matching TRBD2. Input material: peripheral blood. The CDR3 coding sequence is TGCGCCAGCAGACTAAGCGGGAGCGAGCAGTTCTTC. This translates into CASRLSGSEQFF. The whole variable domain, remainder taken from reference TRBV5-1 and TRBJ2-1, is KAGVTQTPRYLIKTRGQQVTLSCSPISGHRSVSWYQQTPGQGLQFLFEYFSETQRNKGNFPGRFSGRQFSNSRSEMNVSTLELGDSALYLCASRLSGSEQFFGPGTRLTVL.